This paragraph reports one T cell receptor beta chain. Sample time point: pretreatment peripheral blood. Pretreatment and on-treatment samples were taken, numbering 1 to 8 per patient. Synthetically made TCR analog templates were put into each PCR as spikes. Method: immunoSEQ multiplex PCR; TCRdb's copy keeps in-frame clones and lacks some. This sample has about 47,000 clones; around 81% occur once, and the top ten carry under 20%. Germline CDR1 and CDR2: MGHDK and SYGVNS. This CDR3 is built from 15 residues. Trimming pared 8 bases from V and 0 bases from J, leaving 11 bases between. This sample was included in a study of PD-L1 blockade in urothelial cancer. About the study: T cells were recovered from blood samples at a median of around 150,000.

The sample consisted of PBMCs, taken around atezolizumab (anti-PD-L1) treatment. This receptor was obtained from a man aged 55-75 years with urothelial cancer. The chain recombines TRBV25-1 with TRBJ1-6; unclear D gene. The CDR3 sequence is CASRVGSSYNSPLHF. The CDR3 DNA follows: TGTGCCAGCCGCGTCGGGTCCTCCTATAATTCACCCCTCCACTTT.